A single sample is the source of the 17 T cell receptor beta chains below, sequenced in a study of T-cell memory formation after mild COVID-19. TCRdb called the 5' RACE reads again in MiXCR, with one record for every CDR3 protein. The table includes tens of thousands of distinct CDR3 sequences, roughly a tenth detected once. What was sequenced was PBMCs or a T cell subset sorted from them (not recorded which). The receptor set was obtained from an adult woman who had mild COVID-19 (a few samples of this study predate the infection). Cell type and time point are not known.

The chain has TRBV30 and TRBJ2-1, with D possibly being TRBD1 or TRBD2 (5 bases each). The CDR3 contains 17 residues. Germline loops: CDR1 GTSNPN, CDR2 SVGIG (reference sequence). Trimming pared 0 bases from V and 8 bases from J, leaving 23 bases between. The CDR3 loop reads CAWSVLGHGASADEQFF. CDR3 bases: TGTGCCTGGAGTGTGTTGGGGCACGGGGCTTCCGCGGATGAGCAGTTCTTC. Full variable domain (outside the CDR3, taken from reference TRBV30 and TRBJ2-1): SQTIHQWPATLVQPVGSPLSLECTVEGTSNPNLYWYRQAAGRGLQLLFYSVGIGQISSEVPQNLSASRPQDRQFILSSKKLLLSDSGFYLCAWSVLGHGASADEQFFGPGTRLTVL.

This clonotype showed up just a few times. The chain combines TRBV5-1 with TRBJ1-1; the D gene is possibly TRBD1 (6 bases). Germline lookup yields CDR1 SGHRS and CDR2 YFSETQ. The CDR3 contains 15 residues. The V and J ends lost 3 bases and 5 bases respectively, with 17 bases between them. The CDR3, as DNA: TGCGCCAGCAGCTCCCAGGGGTCGGGAGGAACTGAAGCTTTCTTT. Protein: CASSSQGSGGTEAFF.

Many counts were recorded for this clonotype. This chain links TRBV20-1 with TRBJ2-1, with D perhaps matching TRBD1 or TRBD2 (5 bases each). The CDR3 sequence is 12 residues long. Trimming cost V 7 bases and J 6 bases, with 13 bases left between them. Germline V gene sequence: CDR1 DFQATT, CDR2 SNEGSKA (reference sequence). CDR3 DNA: TGCAGTGGACCGGGACCGATCAATGAGCAGTTCTTC. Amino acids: CSGPGPINEQFF.

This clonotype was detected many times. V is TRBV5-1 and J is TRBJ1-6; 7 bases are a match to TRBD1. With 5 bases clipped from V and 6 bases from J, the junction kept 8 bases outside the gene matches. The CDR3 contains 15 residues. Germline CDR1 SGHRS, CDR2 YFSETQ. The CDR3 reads CASRQTGESNSPLHF. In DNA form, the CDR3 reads TGCGCCAGCAGACAAACAGGGGAGAGTAATTCACCCCTCCACTTT. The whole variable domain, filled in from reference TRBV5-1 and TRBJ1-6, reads KAGVTQTPRYLIKTRGQQVTLSCSPISGHRSVSWYQQTPGQGLQFLFEYFSETQRNKGNFPGRFSGRQFSNSRSEMNVSTLELGDSALYLCASRQTGESNSPLHFGNGTRLTVT.

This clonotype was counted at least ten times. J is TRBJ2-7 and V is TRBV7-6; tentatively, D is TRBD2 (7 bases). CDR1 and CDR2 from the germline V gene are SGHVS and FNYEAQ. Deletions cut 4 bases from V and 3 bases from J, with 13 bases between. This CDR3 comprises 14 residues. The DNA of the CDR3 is TGTGCCAGCAGCTCCGGGGGGCAGTACTACGAGCAGTACTTC. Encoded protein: CASSSGGQYYEQYF.

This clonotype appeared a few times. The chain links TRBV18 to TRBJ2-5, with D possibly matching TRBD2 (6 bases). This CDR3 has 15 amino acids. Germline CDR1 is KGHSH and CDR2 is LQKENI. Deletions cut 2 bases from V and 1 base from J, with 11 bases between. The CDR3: CASSPRRGTQETQYF. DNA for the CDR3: TGTGCCAGCTCACCAAGGCGCGGGACCCAAGAGACCCAGTACTTC.

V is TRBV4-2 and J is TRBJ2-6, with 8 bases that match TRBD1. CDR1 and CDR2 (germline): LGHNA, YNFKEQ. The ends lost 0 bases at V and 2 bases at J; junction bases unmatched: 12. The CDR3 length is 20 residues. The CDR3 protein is CASSQDINRGRTTGANVLTF. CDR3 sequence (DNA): TGTGCCAGCAGCCAAGATATTAACAGGGGGAGAACGACTGGGGCCAACGTCCTGACTTTC.

This CDR3 reads CASRPRGRTDTQYF. The CDR3 nucleotides read TGTGCCAGCAGGCCCCGGGGCCGAACAGATACGCAGTATTTT. The chain joins TRBV2 to TRBJ2-3; either TRBD1 or TRBD2 may supply D (5 bases each). Germline-derived CDR1 and CDR2 are SNHLY and FYNNEI. V lost 6 bases and J 3 bases, leaving 13 bases between the germline ends. The CDR3 consists of 14 residues. The full variable domain, its missing parts supplied by reference TRBV2 and TRBJ2-3, is EPEVTQTPSHQVTQMGQEVILRCVPISNHLYFYWYRQILGQKVEFLVSFYNNEISEKSEIFDDQFSVERPDGSNFTLKIRSTKLEDSAMYFCASRPRGRTDTQYFGPGTRLTVL.

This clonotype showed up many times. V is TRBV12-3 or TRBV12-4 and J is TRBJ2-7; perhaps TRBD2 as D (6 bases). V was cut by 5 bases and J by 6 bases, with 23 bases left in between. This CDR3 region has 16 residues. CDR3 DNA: TGTGCCAGCAGTGCCTCGCTTGGACGGGGGTTTTCCGAGCAGTACTTC. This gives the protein CASSASLGRGFSEQYF.

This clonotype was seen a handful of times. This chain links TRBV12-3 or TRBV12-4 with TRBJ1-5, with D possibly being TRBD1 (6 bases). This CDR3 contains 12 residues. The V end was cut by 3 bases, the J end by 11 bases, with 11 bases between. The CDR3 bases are TGTGCCAGCAGTTTCTCCGCAGGGGCCCAGCATTTT. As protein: CASSFSAGAQHF.

Here the CDR3 reads CSARGNQKGRGRTNTEAFF. The CDR3 DNA follows: TGCAGTGCTAGAGGGAATCAAAAGGGCAGGGGGCGAACGAACACTGAAGCTTTCTTT. V is TRBV20-1 and J is TRBJ1-1; 8 bases match TRBD1. This CDR3 contains 19 residues. The germline CDR1 and CDR2 sequences are DFQATT and SNEGSKA (reference sequence). Germline trimming cut 1 base from V and 1 base from J; bases unmatched to any gene: 17.

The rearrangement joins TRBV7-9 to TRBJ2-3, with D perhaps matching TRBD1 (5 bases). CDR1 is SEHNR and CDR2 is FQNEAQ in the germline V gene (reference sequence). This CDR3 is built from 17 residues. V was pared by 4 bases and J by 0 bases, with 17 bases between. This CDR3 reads CASSSPPRTPSTDTQYF. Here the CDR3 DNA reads TGTGCCAGCAGCTCGCCTCCCCGGACACCTAGCACAGATACGCAGTATTTT.

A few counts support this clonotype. The chain's CDR3 is CASSYTGGYFRGEQYF. Written as DNA, the CDR3 is TGTGCCAGCAGCTATACAGGGGGCTATTTTCGAGGCGAGCAGTACTTC. This chain links TRBV3-1 with TRBJ2-7, with TRBD1 matching over 9 bases. The CDR3 runs 16 residues. Germline CDR1 is LGHDT and CDR2 is YNNKEL (reference sequence). After removal of 5 bases from V and 6 bases from J, the junction contained 14 bases not matched to a gene.

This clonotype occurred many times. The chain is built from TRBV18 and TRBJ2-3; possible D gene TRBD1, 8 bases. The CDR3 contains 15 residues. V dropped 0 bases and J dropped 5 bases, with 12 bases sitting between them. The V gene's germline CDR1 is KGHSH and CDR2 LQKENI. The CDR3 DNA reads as TGTGCCAGCTCACCACCGAACAGGGGGGGAGATACGCAGTATTTT. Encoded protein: CASSPPNRGGDTQYF.

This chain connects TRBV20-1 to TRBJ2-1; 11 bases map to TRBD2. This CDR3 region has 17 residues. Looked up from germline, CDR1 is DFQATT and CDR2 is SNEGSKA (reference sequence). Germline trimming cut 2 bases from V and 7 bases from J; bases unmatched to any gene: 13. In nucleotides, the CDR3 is TGCAGTGCTAGAAAATCCCGGGGTAGCGGGAGGGCAAATGAGCAGTTCTTC. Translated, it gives CSARKSRGSGRANEQFF.

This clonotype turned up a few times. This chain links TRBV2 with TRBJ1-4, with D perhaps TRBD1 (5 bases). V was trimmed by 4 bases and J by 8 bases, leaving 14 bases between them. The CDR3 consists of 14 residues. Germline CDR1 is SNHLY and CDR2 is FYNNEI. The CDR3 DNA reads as TGTGCCAGCAGTGCAGGGAGGATTTACGAAAAACTGTTTTTT. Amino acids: CASSAGRIYEKLFF.

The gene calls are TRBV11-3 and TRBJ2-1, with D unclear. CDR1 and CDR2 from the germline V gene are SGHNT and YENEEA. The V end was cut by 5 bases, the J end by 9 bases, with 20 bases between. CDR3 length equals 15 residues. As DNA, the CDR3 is TGTGCCAGCAGCCGAGCTAGTGCCAGGATGGGTGAGCAGTTCTTC. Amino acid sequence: CASSRASARMGEQFF.